A single T cell receptor beta chain is shown here with its context. Its antigen remains unidentified. This sample was taken from a study of OX40 agonist ivuxolimab in advanced cancers. As for the study in general: An agonistic anti-OX40 (CD134) antibody, ivuxolimab, was used to treat the patients. Patient treatment consisted of intravenous ivuxolimab administration every 2 weeks at 0.01 to 10 mg/kg.

Study-level findings and limits: Dosing at 0.1 to 3.0 mg/kg was accompanied by clonal expansion of CD4+ and CD8+ blood T cells by week 6.

Sequenced by immunoSEQ multiplex PCR; TCRdb stores in-frame clones only, minus some. The sample lists 15,000 to 25,000 clones; roughly 70% were seen once. The source material was CD4+ or CD8+ T cells sorted from blood, sampled in a trial of the OX40 agonist ivuxolimab. This receptor was identified in an adult with an advanced solid tumor such as melanoma, head and neck, liver or kidney cancer.

CDR3 region: CASSFWVEGAGELFF. In DNA form, the CDR3 reads TGTGCCAGCAGCTTTTGGGTGGAGGGAGCCGGGGAGCTGTTTTTT. The chain is built from TRBV11-2 and TRBJ2-2, with a weak D call TRBD2 (6 bases). From germline, CDR1 is SGHAT and CDR2 FQNNGV. V lost 3 bases to trimming and J lost 6 bases, with 14 bases between them. The CDR3 length is 15 residues.